One sample yielded the 29 T cell receptor beta chains listed below, sequenced in a study of T cells in Graves' hyperthyroidism and ophthalmopathy. TCR beta CDR3 regions were amplified from RNA. The HTBI set primed first-round TCR CDR3 RT-PCR. TCRdb passed the multiplex PCR reads through MiXCR, listing each CDR3 protein once. The top ten clones hold around 30% of a sample with more than 75,000 distinct CDR3 sequences, roughly 56% of them seen once. Sequenced sample: blood. These receptors came from a middle-aged woman with Graves' hyperthyroidism.

The chain combines TRBV12-3 or TRBV12-4 with TRBJ1-4; tentative D call: TRBD1 (5 bases). Trimming cost V 3 bases and J 3 bases, with 11 bases left between them. The CDR3 extends over 15 amino acids. CDR3 residues: CASSFRTGPNEKLFF. CDR3 DNA sequence: TGTGCCAGCAGTTTCCGGACGGGACCTAATGAAAAACTGTTTTTT.

With regard to this clonotype: At one end the junction does not follow the germline gene, possibly because of a read error. The chain carries TRBV5-1 and TRBJ1-2; tentatively, D is TRBD1 (6 bases). Per the germline V gene, CDR1 is SGHRS and CDR2 is YFSETQ. The CDR3 totals 15 residues. The CDR3 sequence: CASSLYPRQVLGYTF. For the CDR3, the DNA is TGTGCCAGCAGCTTATACCCCCGACAGGTTCTCGGCTACACCTTC.

This clonotype was found many times. This chain uses TRBV7-9 with TRBJ1-1, with D perhaps TRBD1 (5 bases). Looked up from germline, CDR1 is SEHNR and CDR2 is FQNEAQ (reference sequence). V lost 2 bases to trimming and J lost 4 bases, with 11 bases between them. The CDR3 runs 14 residues. The CDR3: CASSLMGVATEAFF. CDR3 DNA: TGTGCCAGCAGCTTAATGGGGGTCGCCACTGAAGCTTTCTTT.

This clonotype was counted many times. The V gene is TRBV7-9, the J gene TRBJ1-2; 7 nucleotides agree with TRBD1. Trimming removed 9 bases from V and 6 bases from J; junction bases left unmatched: 13. The germline V gene encodes CDR1 SEHNR and CDR2 FQNEAQ (reference sequence). The CDR3 consists of 14 residues. The CDR3 is CASTPPDRVDGYTF. DNA for the CDR3: TGTGCCAGTACCCCCCCAGACAGGGTCGATGGCTACACCTTC.

The gene calls are TRBV29-1 and TRBJ2-6; 9 bases align to TRBD1. The V gene's germline CDR1 is SQVTM and CDR2 ANQGSEA. The CDR3 length is 16 residues. J gave up 1 base and V 2 bases, and 3 bases lay outside the gene matches. The CDR3 nucleotides are TGCAGCGTTGAACGGGACAGGGTGTCTGGGGCCAACGTCCTGACTTTC. Translation gives CSVERDRVSGANVLTF.

This clonotype was seen only once. V and J are TRBV5-1 and TRBJ2-7; TRBD1 might be the D (6 bases). The CDR3 runs to 15 residues. Germline V gene lookup returns CDR1 SGHRS and CDR2 YFSETQ. V dropped 1 base and J dropped 3 bases, with 14 bases sitting between them. The CDR3 coding sequence is TGCGCCAGCAGCTTGAGCCTACAGGGAGTCTACGAGCAGTACTTC. Translating it yields CASSLSLQGVYEQYF.

V usage is TRBV7-8 and J usage is TRBJ1-5, with 8 nucleotides matching TRBD1. Unmatched junction bases numbered 14, after V lost 5 bases and J lost 2 bases. The CDR3 consists of 18 residues. CDR1 is SGHVS and CDR2 is FQNEAQ in the germline V gene. CDR3 sequence reads: CASSRPGTGCCGNQPQHF. As DNA, the CDR3 is TGTGCCAGCAGCCGACCCGGGACAGGCTGCTGTGGCAATCAGCCCCAGCATTTT.

This clonotype was observed at least ten times. The V gene is TRBV6-5, the J gene TRBJ1-1; D might be TRBD1 (6 bases). The CDR3 totals 11 residues. V was cut by 6 bases and J by 11 bases, with 13 bases left in between. Germline values: CDR1 MNHEY, CDR2 SVGAGI. The CDR3 sequence: CASSQQGFAFF. CDR3 DNA sequence: TGTGCCAGCAGCCAACAGGGTTTCGCTTTCTTT.

The chain joins TRBV7-9 to TRBJ2-6; perhaps TRBD2 as D (5 bases). The germline V gene has CDR1 SEHNR and CDR2 FQNEAQ (reference sequence). The germline V and J ends were trimmed by 2 bases and 4 bases, with 15 bases remaining between them. The CDR3 sequence is 17 residues long. As DNA, the CDR3 is TGTGCCAGCAGCTTAAGCCTAGCTGGTTCCGGGGCCAACGTCCTGACTTTC. Its protein product is CASSLSLAGSGANVLTF.

This clonotype was seen a handful of times. One end of the junction varies from germline; a read error may be responsible. This chain joins TRBV2 and TRBJ2-2, with 10 nucleotides matching TRBD1. The CDR3 is 13 residues long. Germline CDR1 is SNHLY and CDR2 is FYNNEI. CDR3 nucleotides: TGTGCTAGTGGTTTGGCGGGGACAGGGGAACTGTTTTTT. Translated, it gives CASGLAGTGELFF.

The chain carries TRBV11-2 and TRBJ2-5; 13 nucleotides match TRBD2. The CDR3 is 13 amino acids. V shed 11 bases, J shed 4 bases, and the junction held 4 bases outside the gene matches. Germline CDR1 is SGHAT and CDR2 is FQNNGV. CDR3: CAWTSGSGETQYF. CDR3 bases: TGTGCCTGGACTAGCGGGAGTGGAGAGACCCAGTACTTC.

This clonotype has just a few counts. V gene TRBV7-4 combines with J gene TRBJ2-5; D is uncertain. V gave up 2 bases and J gave up 4 bases, with 14 bases separating them. Germline V gene sequence: CDR1 SGHVT, CDR2 SQSDAQ. The CDR3 covers 15 residues. This chain's CDR3 is CASSLSLGNGETQYF. CDR3 DNA: TGTGCCAGCAGCTTATCCTTGGGGAACGGAGAGACCCAGTACTTC. Full variable domain (missing parts from reference TRBV7-4 and TRBJ2-5): GAGVSQSPRYKVAKRGRDVALRCDSISGHVTLYWYRQTLGQGSEVLTYSQSDAQRDKSGRPSGRFSAERPERSVSTLKIQRTEQGDSAVYLCASSLSLGNGETQYFGPGTRLLVL.

This clonotype was detected ten times or more. This chain links TRBV5-5 with TRBJ2-7; tentatively, D is TRBD2 (7 bases). The germline V and J ends were trimmed by 2 bases and 2 bases, with 14 bases remaining between them. The length of the CDR3 is 15 residues. Per the germline V gene, CDR1 is SGHKS and CDR2 is YYEKEE (reference sequence). CDR3 coding DNA: TGTGCCAGCAGCTTAAGTCTGGGGGGGCCCTACGAGCAGTACTTC. Residues: CASSLSLGGPYEQYF. Full variable domain (missing parts from reference TRBV5-5 and TRBJ2-7): DAGVTQSPTHLIKTRGQQVTLRCSPISGHKSVSWYQQVLGQGPQFIFQYYEKEERGRGNFPDRFSARQFPNYSSELNVNALLLGDSALYLCASSLSLGGPYEQYFGPGTRLTVT.

The sample holds many counts of this clonotype. This chain connects TRBV12-3 or TRBV12-4 to TRBJ2-5; D is ambiguous. V lost 2 bases to trimming and J lost 4 bases, with 2 bases between them. The CDR3 contains 11 residues. CDR3 sequence reads: CASSLSETQYF. The CDR3 nucleotides are TGTGCCAGCAGTTTATCAGAGACCCAGTACTTC.

A note on this clonotype: Given the absence of the conserved phenylalanine or tryptophan at the CDR3 end, a read error is likely. Because the CDR3's place on the DNA is in doubt, the DNA is left out and the CDR3 is given as listed by TCRdb. V usage is TRBV4-3 and J usage is TRBJ1-6. The CDR3 is made up of 8 amino acids, end residues included. Germline CDR1 reads LGHNA; CDR2 reads YSLEER. The CDR3 reads CASSQEIS.

This clonotype was detected many times. This chain links TRBV30 with TRBJ1-5, with D possibly being TRBD1 (6 bases). The CDR3 sequence is 13 residues long. The V gene's germline CDR1 is GTSNPN and CDR2 SVGIG (reference sequence). V was cut by 5 bases and J by 3 bases, with 11 bases left in between. The CDR3 DNA reads TGTGCCTGGTCCCGGGACACCAATCAGCCCCAGCATTTT. Protein sequence: CAWSRDTNQPQHF.

With regard to this clonotype: This may be a read error: a much more frequent sequence differs by one nucleotide. The genes are TRBV5-1 and TRBJ1-2; tentatively, D is TRBD1 (5 bases). There are 14 residues in the CDR3. CDR1 is SGHRS and CDR2 is YFSETQ in the germline V gene. CDR3 sequence: CASSRGHLNYGYIF. The CDR3 DNA sequence: TGCGCCAGCAGCCGAGGACACCTTAACTATGGCTACATCTTC.

A word on this clonotype: The junction does not match germline at one end; this may be a read error. This sequence joins TRBV20-1 and TRBJ1-4; 9 bases agree with TRBD1. This CDR3 region has 14 residues. Germline V gene lookup returns CDR1 DFQATT and CDR2 SNEGSKA (reference sequence). CDR3 coding DNA: TGCAGTGCTCTACCCCCGGGACAGGGTGAAAAACCGCTTTTT. This codes for CSALPPGQGEKPLF.

As for this clonotype: This may be a read error: a much more frequent sequence differs by one nucleotide. The rearrangement links TRBV5-1 to TRBJ1-1, with D tentatively TRBD1 (5 bases). The germline CDR1 and CDR2 sequences are SGHRS and YFSETQ. The length of the CDR3 is 15 residues. The CDR3 spells CASNLGPQGNTEAFF. The CDR3 region has the DNA TGCGCCAGCAACTTGGGGCCTCAGGGGAACACTGAAGCTTTCTTT.

This clonotype was seen at least ten times. The chain joins TRBV5-1 to TRBJ1-5; D remains unclear. The CDR3 contains 14 residues. The germline V and J ends were trimmed by 0 bases and 4 bases, with 8 bases remaining between them. Germline V gene sequence: CDR1 SGHRS, CDR2 YFSETQ. In nucleotides, the CDR3 is TGCGCCAGCAGCTTGGGAGACTGGAATCAGCCCCAGCATTTT. It codes for CASSLGDWNQPQHF.

J is TRBJ2-6 and V is TRBV29-1; 7 positions match TRBD2. The CDR3 extends over 12 amino acids. Per the germline V gene, CDR1 is SQVTM and CDR2 is ANQGSEA. V shed 2 bases and J 11 bases; nucleotides not matched to a gene: 3. Here the CDR3 reads CSVESGTYVLTF. CDR3 nucleotide sequence: TGCAGCGTTGAAAGCGGGACCTACGTCCTGACTTTC.

Note on this clonotype: Since no conserved phenylalanine or tryptophan closes the CDR3, a read error is the likely cause. This chain uses TRBV10-3 with TRBJ1-3; a weak D match, TRBD1 (5 bases). The CDR3 is 15 amino acids. Deletions cut 3 bases from V and 2 bases from J, with 11 bases between. The germline V gene has CDR1 ENHRY and CDR2 SYGVKD. In nucleotides, the CDR3 is TGTGCCATCAGTGAAGGGACGTACCCTGGAAACACCATATATCTT. Translating it yields CAISEGTYPGNTIYL.

A note on this clonotype: This may come from a read error, since a much larger clone is one base off. As DNA, the CDR3 is TGTGCCAGCAGCTCGTTGGACAGGGACTACTACGAGCAGTACTTC. This encodes CASSSLDRDYYEQYF. J is TRBJ2-7 and V is TRBV5-6; D perhaps matches TRBD1 (8 bases). Germline assignment: CDR1 SGHDT and CDR2 YYEEEE. The CDR3 has 15 residues. Trimming stripped 3 bases from V and 3 bases from J, with 16 bases between.

This clonotype was found many times. This chain uses TRBV12-3 or TRBV12-4 with TRBJ1-1; 10 bases agree with TRBD1. J lost 11 bases, V lost 5 bases, and 8 bases had no gene match. The CDR3 totals 13 residues. The CDR3 region has the DNA TGTGCCAGCAGTCGTGTGACAGGGGGCATGGCTTTCTTT. This encodes CASSRVTGGMAFF.

Notes on this clonotype: The junction does not match germline at one end; this may be a read error. The V gene is TRBV15, the J gene TRBJ1-1; 10 bases align to TRBD1. Germline values: CDR1 LNHNV, CDR2 YYDKDF (reference sequence). This CDR3 is 15 amino acids long. The CDR3 is CATSRAGTGASEAFF. As DNA, the CDR3 is TGTGCCACCAGCAGAGCCGGGACAGGGGCTTCTGAAGCTTTCTTC.

This clonotype occurred once. The chain employs TRBV29-1 and TRBJ2-7, with a weak D call TRBD2 (5 bases). This CDR3 has 11 residues. Germline assignment: CDR1 SQVTM and CDR2 ANQGSEA. V gave up 8 bases and J gave up 7 bases, with 15 bases separating them. As DNA, the CDR3 is TGCAGCAGCCAGCGGACTCGGGAGCAGTACTTC. Translation: CSSQRTREQYF.

This clonotype came up a few times. The chain links TRBV29-1 to TRBJ2-5; D call uncertain. Germline lookup yields CDR1 SQVTM and CDR2 ANQGSEA. The CDR3 length is 13 residues. V lost 8 bases, J lost 5 bases, and 18 bases lay in between. The CDR3: CSSVGYRTETQYF. The CDR3 DNA reads TGCAGCTCCGTAGGGTACCGAACGGAGACCCAGTACTTC. Using reference TRBV29-1 and TRBJ2-5 for the parts outside the CDR3, the full variable domain is SAVISQKPSRDICQRGTSLTIQCQVDSQVTMMFWYRQQPGQSLTLIATANQGSEATYESGFVIDKFPISRPNLTFSTLTVSNMSPEDSSIYLCSSVGYRTETQYFGPGTRLLVL.

This clonotype was seen ten or more times. The chain has TRBV20-1 and TRBJ1-1; 8 positions agree with TRBD1. From germline, CDR1 is DFQATT and CDR2 SNEGSKA (reference sequence). This CDR3 region has 12 residues. Trimming cost V 7 bases and J 8 bases; bases outside gene matches: 9. The CDR3 spells CSVDRGSAEAFF. In nucleotides, the CDR3 is TGCAGTGTCGACAGGGGCTCCGCCGAAGCTTTCTTT.

This clonotype came up once. The chain links TRBV29-1 to TRBJ1-1; 9 bases line up with TRBD1. J gave up 4 bases and V 6 bases, and 9 bases lay outside the gene matches. The CDR3 spans 14 residues. Germline CDR1 SQVTM, CDR2 ANQGSEA. This chain's CDR3 is CSVGTGGKITEAFF. Here the CDR3 DNA reads TGCAGCGTAGGAACAGGGGGCAAAATCACTGAAGCTTTCTTT.